This entry is about one TCR beta chain. Extraction of total RNA produced a minimum of 5.5 micrograms from each sample. Sample-barcoded 5' priming and a J-beta primer mix drove a second PCR of roughly 7 to 11 cycles. MiXCR, applied by TCRdb to the 5' RACE reads, yields one record per CDR3 protein. Among about 600,000 distinct CDR3 sequences listed, 40% to 55% were seen once. Between the trimmed V and J ends, which lost 1 base and 5 bases, there was a span of 11 bases. The CDR3 extends over 14 amino acids. Germline CDR1 is MNHEY and CDR2 is SMNVEV (reference sequence). This record belongs to a study of blood T cells in healthy people across ages.

This chain links TRBV27 with TRBJ2-5, with D possibly being TRBD2 (6 bases). What was sequenced was blood. The sequence was collected from an elderly man in good health. This CDR3 is CASSLYTGVETQYF. The DNA of the CDR3 is TGTGCCAGCAGTTTATATACGGGGGTTGAGACCCAGTACTTC.